Presented here are 17 T cell receptor beta chains from one specimen sequenced in a study of identical twins. TCRdb redid the calling of the 5' RACE reads with MiXCR, one entry per CDR3 protein. The sample shows 700,000 to 950,000 distinct CDR3 sequences, 9% to 15% of them seen only once. The data were also submitted as part of a second study, on yellow fever vaccine responses in identical twins.

The sample consisted of PBMCs. The receptors stem from a woman in her late teens or twenties in good health.

This clonotype was detected only a few times. CDR3 protein: CASKKPGRLNTGELFF. CDR3 DNA: TGTGCCAGCAAAAAACCGGGACGACTAAACACCGGGGAGCTGTTTTTT. The chain is built from TRBV12-3 or TRBV12-4 and TRBJ2-2; either TRBD1 or TRBD2 may supply D (5 bases each). V gave up 7 bases and J gave up 2 bases, with 17 bases separating them. This CDR3 comprises 16 residues.

In its sample, this clonotype was seen many times. The rearrangement joins TRBV12-3 or TRBV12-4 to TRBJ1-6; D gene uncertain. The ends were cut back, 1 base at V and 7 bases at J, with 8 bases in the middle. The CDR3 loop spans 14 amino acids. CDR3 protein: CASSLGADNSPLHF. The CDR3, as DNA: TGTGCCAGCAGTTTAGGGGCAGACAATTCACCCCTCCACTTT.

Only a few counts were recorded for this clonotype. The V and J genes are TRBV5-1 and TRBJ1-1; D remains ambiguous. The germline CDR1 and CDR2 sequences are SGHRS and YFSETQ. This CDR3 spans 15 amino acids. V lost 1 base and J 1 base, leaving 11 bases between the germline ends. The CDR3 region has the DNA TGCGCCAGCAGCTTGTTTGCTCCAGAGAACACTGAAGCTTTCTTT. It translates to CASSLFAPENTEAFF.

This clonotype was found a few times. The chain carries TRBV7-2 and TRBJ1-3; D gene ambiguous. The CDR3 has 14 amino acids. Germline-derived CDR1 and CDR2 are SGHTA and FQGNSA. Trimming shortened V by 4 bases and J by 4 bases, and 11 bases separated the two germline ends. As DNA, the CDR3 is TGTGCCAGCAGCTCAAAAATCTACGGAAACACCATATATTTT. Translation: CASSSKIYGNTIYF.

The rearrangement links TRBV11-2 to TRBJ2-3; maybe TRBD1 (6 bases). From germline, CDR1 is SGHAT and CDR2 FQNNGV. V was trimmed by 6 bases and J by 3 bases, leaving 19 bases between them. The CDR3 runs 16 residues. Written as DNA, the CDR3 is TGTGCCAGCAGTTTACTTAGGACAGCGAAGACAGATACGCAGTATTTT. Translation: CASSLLRTAKTDTQYF. The full variable domain, rest sourced from reference TRBV11-2 and TRBJ2-3, is EAGVAQSPRYKIIEKRQSVAFWCNPISGHATLYWYQQILGQGPKLLIQFQNNGVVDDSQLPKDRFSAERLKGVDSTLKIQPAKLEDSAVYLCASSLLRTAKTDTQYFGPGTRLTVL.

The chain recombines TRBV20-1 with TRBJ1-1; possibly TRBD1 for D (6 bases). Trimming took off 4 bases at V and 3 bases at J, with 18 bases between the two ends. The CDR3 extends over 15 amino acids. Germline values: CDR1 DFQATT, CDR2 SNEGSKA (reference sequence). In nucleotides, the CDR3 is TGCAGTGCTATTCAGGGGTGGCCTGGAGACACTGAAGCTTTCTTT. It yields the protein CSAIQGWPGDTEAFF.

The rearrangement links TRBV5-7 to TRBJ2-3, with D unclear. TRBV5-7 is filed as an ORF, its function uncertain. CDR3 size: 15 residues. V lost 1 base and J 6 bases, leaving 15 bases between the germline ends. CDR3 DNA: TGTGCCAGCAGCTTGTCTCAGGTCCACACGGATACGCAGTATTTT. It yields the protein CASSLSQVHTDTQYF.

This clonotype appeared many times. CDR3 region: CASSQDRVGTDTQYF. The CDR3 nucleotides are TGTGCCAGCAGCCAAGACAGGGTTGGCACAGATACGCAGTATTTT. V is TRBV4-2 and J is TRBJ2-3; a possible D gene is TRBD1 (5 bases). Trimming cost V 0 bases and J 1 base, with 8 bases left between them. The CDR3 loop spans 15 amino acids. CDR1 is LGHNA and CDR2 is YNFKEQ in the germline V gene.

This clonotype was counted only a few times. The chain couples TRBV15 to TRBJ2-2; no firm D call. The V gene's germline CDR1 is LNHNV and CDR2 YYDKDF (reference sequence). V lost 0 bases and J 5 bases, leaving 10 bases between the germline ends. The CDR3 has 15 amino acids. The CDR3 DNA follows: TGTGCCACCAGCAGAGAAGATGTCCGTACCGGGGAGCTGTTTTTT. Its protein product is CATSREDVRTGELFF.

Only a few counts were recorded for this clonotype. The chain links TRBV3-1 to TRBJ2-5; 10 positions agree with TRBD2. CDR1 is LGHDT, CDR2 YNNKEL, per germline (reference sequence). The CDR3 is made up of 14 amino acids. Losses at the gene ends were 2 bases for V and 4 bases for J; bases not matched to a gene: 1. Here the CDR3 DNA reads TGTGCCAGCAGCCAAAGACTAGCGGGAGAGACCCAGTACTTC. It encodes CASSQRLAGETQYF.

This clonotype came up a few times. This chain joins TRBV20-1 and TRBJ2-1; 8 positions agree with TRBD2. Germline V gene sequence: CDR1 DFQATT, CDR2 SNEGSKA (reference sequence). V lost 2 bases and J lost 7; bases outside the gene matches: 4. This CDR3 contains 13 residues. The CDR3 spells CSARKLAANEQFF. The CDR3 DNA sequence: TGCAGTGCTAGAAAACTAGCGGCGAATGAGCAGTTCTTC.

This clonotype came up a few times. The CDR3 here is CASIFRDSEQFF. DNA of the CDR3: TGTGCCAGCATATTCCGGGACAGCGAGCAGTTCTTC. This chain links TRBV6-2 or TRBV6-3 with TRBJ2-1; 7 bases match TRBD1. This CDR3 contains 12 residues. Losses at the gene ends were 7 bases for V and 10 bases for J; bases not matched to a gene: 7. The germline V gene has CDR1 MNHEY and CDR2 SVGEGT.

This clonotype showed up just a few times. This rearrangement joins TRBV24-1 to TRBJ2-3; 7 bases map to TRBD2. In germline, CDR1 is KGHDR, CDR2 SFDVKD. There are 16 residues in the CDR3. Unmatched junction bases numbered 4, after V lost 2 bases and J lost 0 bases. The CDR3 loop reads CATSDSLADSTDTQYF. As DNA, the CDR3 is TGTGCCACCAGTGATTCTCTAGCGGATAGCACAGATACGCAGTATTTT.

The chain uses TRBV7-8 and TRBJ2-7, with D hard to call. The CDR3 is 14 amino acids. Trimming shortened V by 6 bases and J by 3 bases, and 15 bases separated the two germline ends. Germline CDR1 is SGHVS and CDR2 is FQNEAQ. The CDR3 bases are TGTGCCAGCAGTTATAGGGTTTCGAGCTACGAGCAGTACTTC. It specifies CASSYRVSSYEQYF. The whole variable domain, remainder taken from reference TRBV7-8 and TRBJ2-7, is GAGVSQSPRYKVAKRGQDVALRCDPISGHVSLFWYQQALGQGPEFLTYFQNEAQLDKSGLPSDRFFAERPEGSVSTLKIQRTQQEDSAVYLCASSYRVSSYEQYFGPGTRLTVT.

V usage is TRBV19 and J usage is TRBJ2-7; D is ambiguous. Germline CDR1 reads LNHDA; CDR2 reads SQIVND (reference sequence). The V gene lost 9 bases and the J gene lost 2 bases, with 5 bases spanning the gap. The CDR3 loop spans 10 amino acids. The CDR3 region has the DNA TGTGCCAGCGGAGCCTACGAGCAGTACTTC. It yields the protein CASGAYEQYF.

This clonotype was seen a few times. The chain links TRBV2 to TRBJ2-3; D may be TRBD1 (5 bases). Germline V gene lookup returns CDR1 SNHLY and CDR2 FYNNEI. V was trimmed by 6 bases and J by 9 bases, leaving 10 bases between them. The CDR3 is made up of 11 amino acids. The DNA for the CDR3 is TGTGCCAGCAGGGCAGGGAACACGCAGTATTTT. This encodes CASRAGNTQYF.

The CDR3 nucleotides read TGTGCCAGCAGCACCTCGTCCTCAGGGAACGAGCAGTACTTC. Its translation: CASSTSSSGNEQYF. This chain links TRBV7-9 with TRBJ2-7; perhaps TRBD1 as D (5 bases). The V and J ends lost 5 bases and 5 bases respectively, with 16 bases between them. CDR3 length: 14 amino acids. Germline-derived CDR1 and CDR2 are SEHNR and FQNEAQ (reference sequence).